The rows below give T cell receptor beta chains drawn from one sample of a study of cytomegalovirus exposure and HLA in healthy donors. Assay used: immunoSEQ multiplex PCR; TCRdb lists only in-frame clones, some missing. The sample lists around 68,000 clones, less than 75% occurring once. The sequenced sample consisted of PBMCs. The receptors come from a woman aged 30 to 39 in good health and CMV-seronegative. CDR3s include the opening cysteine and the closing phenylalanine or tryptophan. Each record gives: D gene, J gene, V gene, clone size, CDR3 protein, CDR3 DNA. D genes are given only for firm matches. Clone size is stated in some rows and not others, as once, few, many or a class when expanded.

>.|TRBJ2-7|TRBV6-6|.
CASSYPQQGFSYEQYF
TGTGCCAGCAGTTACCCCCAACAGGGATTCTCCTACGAGCAGTACTTC
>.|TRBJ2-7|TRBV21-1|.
CASSPPRTAYEQYF
TGTGCCAGCAGCCCCCCTCGGACAGCCTACGAGCAGTACTTC
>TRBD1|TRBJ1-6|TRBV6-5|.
CASSTTGVYVPLHF
TGTGCCAGCAGTACGACAGGGGTTTATGTACCCCTCCACTTT
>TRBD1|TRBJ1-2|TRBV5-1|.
CASGPQLDRDGYTF
TGCGCCAGCGGTCCTCAATTGGACAGGGATGGCTACACCTTC
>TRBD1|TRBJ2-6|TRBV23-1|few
CASSQRRTGYDGANVLTF
TGCGCCAGCAGTCAGCGCCGGACAGGATACGATGGGGCCAACGTCCTGACTTTC
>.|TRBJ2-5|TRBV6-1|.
CASSYGADTNF
TGTGCCAGCAGTTACGGCGCGGATACCAACTTC
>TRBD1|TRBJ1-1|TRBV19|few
CASSPRGRTEAFF
TGTGCCAGCAGCCCCAGGGGGAGGACTGAAGCTTTCTTT
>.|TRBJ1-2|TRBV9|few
CASSGVRGNYGYTF
TGTGCCAGCAGCGGAGTACGGGGGAACTATGGCTACACCTTC
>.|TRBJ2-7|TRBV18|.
CASSPLRTDEQYF
TGTGCCAGCTCACCCCTGCGGACAGACGAGCAGTACTTC
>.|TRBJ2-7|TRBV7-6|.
CASSLDLGRRAEVYEQYF
TGTGCCAGCAGCTTAGATCTTGGGCGGAGGGCCGAAGTATACGAGCAGTACTTC
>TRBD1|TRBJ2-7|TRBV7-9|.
CASSEDRGTYEQYF
TGTGCCAGCAGCGAGGACAGGGGAACCTACGAGCAGTACTTC
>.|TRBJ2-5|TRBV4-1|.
CASSQERELGETQYF
TGCGCCAGCAGCCAAGAGAGGGAGTTAGGCGAGACCCAGTACTTC
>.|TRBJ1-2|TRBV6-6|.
CASGRPRTPLGYTF
TGTGCCAGCGGGAGGCCCAGGACTCCTCTTGGCTACACCTTC
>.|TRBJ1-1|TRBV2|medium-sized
CASSDRGNTEAFF
TGTGCCAGCAGTGACCGCGGTAACACTGAAGCTTTCTTT
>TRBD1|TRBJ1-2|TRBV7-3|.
CASSPGGTGYGYTF
TGTGCCAGCAGCCCCGGAGGGACAGGGTATGGCTACACCTTC
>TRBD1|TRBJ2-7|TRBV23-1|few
CASSPPGQGGSTYEQYF
TGCGCCAGCAGTCCCCCCGGACAGGGGGGATCAACCTACGAGCAGTACTTC
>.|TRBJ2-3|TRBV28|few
CASSGPLDTQYF
TGTGCCAGCAGTGGTCCACTCGATACGCAGTATTTT
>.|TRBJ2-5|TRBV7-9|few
CASSFGPPQETQYF
TGTGCCAGCAGCTTTGGGCCCCCTCAAGAGACCCAGTACTTC
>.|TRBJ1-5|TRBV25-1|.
CASSEEGRGQPQHF
TGTGCCAGCAGTGAAGAGGGCCGCGGTCAGCCCCAGCATTTT
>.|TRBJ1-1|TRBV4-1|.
CASSPSSRGGAFF
TGCGCCAGCAGCCCCTCGAGCCGGGGGGGAGCTTTCTTT
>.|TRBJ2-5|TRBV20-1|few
CRAGETQYF
TGCAGGGCGGGGGAGACCCAGTACTTC
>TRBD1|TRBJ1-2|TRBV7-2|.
CASSSWTGMGGGYTF
TGTGCCAGCAGCTCATGGACAGGGATGGGAGGTGGCTACACCTTC
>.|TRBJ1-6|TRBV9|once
CASSARVSSYNSPLHF
TGTGCCAGCAGCGCGCGGGTCAGCTCCTATAATTCACCCCTCCACTTT
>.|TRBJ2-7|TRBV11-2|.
CASSSYRGHEQYF
TGTGCCAGCAGCTCCTATCGGGGTCACGAGCAGTACTTC
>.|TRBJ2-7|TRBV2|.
CASSETDLREQYF
TGTGCCAGCAGTGAGACTGACCTACGGGAGCAGTACTTC
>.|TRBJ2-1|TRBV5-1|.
CASSPAGGYNEQFF
TGCGCCAGCAGCCCTGCGGGCGGATACAATGAGCAGTTCTTC
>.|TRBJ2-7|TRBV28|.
CASSSPRRGGYEQYF
TGTGCCAGCAGTTCCCCCAGGAGGGGCGGCTACGAGCAGTACTTC
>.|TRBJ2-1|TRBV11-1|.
CASSSVLASDNEQFF
TGTGCCAGCAGCTCCGTTTTGGCCTCAGACAATGAGCAGTTCTTC
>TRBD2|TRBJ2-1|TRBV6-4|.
CASSDSPAGGYNEQFF
TGTGCCAGCAGTGACTCTCCAGCGGGGGGCTACAATGAGCAGTTCTTC
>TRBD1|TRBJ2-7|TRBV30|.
CAWSRDRGYEQYF
TGTGCCTGGAGTCGGGACAGGGGCTACGAGCAGTACTTC
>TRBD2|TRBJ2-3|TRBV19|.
CASSGGTSGTPSTDTQYF
TGTGCCAGTAGCGGGGGGACTAGCGGAACTCCTAGCACAGATACGCAGTATTTT
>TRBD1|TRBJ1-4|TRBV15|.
CATSTRLGGFKLFF
TGTGCCACCAGCACAAGGCTAGGGGGCTTTAAACTGTTTTTT
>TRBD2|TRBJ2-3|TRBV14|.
CASSRPGLAVVDTQYF
TGTGCCAGCAGCCGCCCGGGACTAGCGGTTGTAGATACGCAGTATTTT
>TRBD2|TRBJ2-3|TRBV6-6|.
CASSSGTSGGTDTQYF
TGTGCCAGCAGTTCCGGGACTAGCGGGGGCACAGATACGCAGTATTTT
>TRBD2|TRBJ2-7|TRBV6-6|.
CASSNTSGANYEQYF
TGTGCCAGCAGTAATACTAGCGGGGCAAACTACGAGCAGTACTTC
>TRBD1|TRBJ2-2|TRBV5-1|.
CASSLAAGGVGELFF
TGCGCCAGCAGCTTGGCCGCAGGGGGTGTCGGGGAGCTGTTTTTT
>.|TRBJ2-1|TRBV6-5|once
CASSSPHNEQFF
TGTGCCAGCAGCTCCCCCCACAATGAGCAGTTCTTC
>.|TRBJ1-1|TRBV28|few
CASSPRGTRYTEAFF
TGTGCCAGCAGTCCCCGGGGGACTCGGTACACTGAAGCTTTCTTT
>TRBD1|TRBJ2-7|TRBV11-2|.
CASRGTGWDEQYF
TGTGCCAGTCGAGGGACAGGGTGGGACGAGCAGTACTTC
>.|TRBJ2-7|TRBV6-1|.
CAAARGAGLDEQYF
TGTGCCGCAGCCCGGGGGGCCGGGCTTGACGAGCAGTACTTC
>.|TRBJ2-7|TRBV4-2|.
CASSQGTGNQDEQYF
TGTGCCAGCAGCCAAGGTACAGGGAATCAGGACGAGCAGTACTTC
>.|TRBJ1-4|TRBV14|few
CASSQEEGAQEKLFF
TGTGCCAGCAGCCAAGAAGAAGGGGCGCAGGAAAAACTGTTTTTT
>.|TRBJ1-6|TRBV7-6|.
CASSLDDRTNSPLHF
TGTGCCAGCAGCTTAGATGACAGGACGAACTCACCCCTCCACTTT
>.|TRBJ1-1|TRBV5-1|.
CASSLQGRSSNTEAFF
TGCGCCAGCAGCTTGCAGGGTAGGAGCTCGAACACTGAAGCTTTCTTT
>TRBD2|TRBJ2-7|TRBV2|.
CASRSHSGGAYEQYF
TGTGCCAGCAGGTCCCATAGCGGGGGGGCGTACGAGCAGTACTTC
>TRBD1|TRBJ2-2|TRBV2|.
CASSEVGQVNTGELFF
TGTGCCAGCAGTGAAGTAGGACAGGTTAACACCGGGGAGCTGTTTTTT
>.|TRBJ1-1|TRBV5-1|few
CASSLDQGRNTEAFF
TGCGCCAGCAGCTTGGATCAGGGTAGGAACACTGAAGCTTTCTTT
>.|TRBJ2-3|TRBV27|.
CASSSGLSTSTDTQYF
TGTGCCAGCAGCTCCGGACTATCGACTAGCACAGATACGCAGTATTTT
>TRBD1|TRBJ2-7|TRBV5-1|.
CASRQTSGQGGRNEQYF
TGCGCCAGCAGACAAACGTCAGGACAGGGAGGTCGGAACGAGCAGTACTTC
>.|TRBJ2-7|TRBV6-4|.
CASSDCELSTYEQYF
TGTGCCAGCAGTGACTGTGAGTTATCAACCTACGAGCAGTACTTC
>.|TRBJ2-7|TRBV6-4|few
CASSDSGLDGHEQYF
TGTGCCAGCAGTGACTCGGGGCTTGACGGACACGAGCAGTACTTC
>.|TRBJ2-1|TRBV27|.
CASSVTTVGEQFF
TGTGCCAGCAGTGTAACGACAGTTGGTGAGCAGTTCTTC
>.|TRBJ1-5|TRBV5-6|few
CASSLFQGINQPQHF
TGTGCCAGCAGCTTGTTTCAGGGAATAAATCAGCCCCAGCATTTT
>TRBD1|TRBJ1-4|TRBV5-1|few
CASSLDRGRIPANATNEKLFF
TGCGCCAGCAGCTTGGACAGGGGGCGCATACCGGCAAATGCAACTAATGAAAAACTGTTTTTT
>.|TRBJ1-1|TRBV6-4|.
CASSDWGSTEAFF
TGTGCCAGCAGTGACTGGGGCAGCACTGAAGCTTTCTTT
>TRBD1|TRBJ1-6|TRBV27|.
CASSLDRDNSPLHF
TGTGCCAGCAGTTTGGACAGGGATAATTCACCCCTCCACTTT
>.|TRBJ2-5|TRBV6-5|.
CASATGTKQTQYF
TGTGCCAGCGCAACCGGGACAAAACAGACCCAGTACTTC
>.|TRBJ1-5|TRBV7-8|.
CASSLGDWAQPQHF
TGTGCCAGCAGCTTAGGGGACTGGGCTCAGCCCCAGCATTTT